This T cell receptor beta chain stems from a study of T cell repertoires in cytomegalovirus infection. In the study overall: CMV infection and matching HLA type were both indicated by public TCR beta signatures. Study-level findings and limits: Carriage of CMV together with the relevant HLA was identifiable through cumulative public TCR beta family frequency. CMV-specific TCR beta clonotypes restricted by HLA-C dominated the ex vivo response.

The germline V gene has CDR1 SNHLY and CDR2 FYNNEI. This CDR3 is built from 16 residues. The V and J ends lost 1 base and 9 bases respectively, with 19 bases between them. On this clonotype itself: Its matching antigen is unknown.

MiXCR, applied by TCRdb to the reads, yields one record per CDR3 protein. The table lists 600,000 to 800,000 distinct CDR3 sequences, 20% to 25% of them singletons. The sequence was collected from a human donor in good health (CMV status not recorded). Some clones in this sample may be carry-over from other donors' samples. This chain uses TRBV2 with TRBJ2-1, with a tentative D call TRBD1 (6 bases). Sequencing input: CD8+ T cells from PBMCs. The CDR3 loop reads CASSEGRRTAVPEQFF. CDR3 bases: TGTGCCAGCAGTGAAGGGAGGAGGACAGCCGTTCCTGAGCAGTTCTTC.